One and the same sample provided the 5 T cell receptor beta chains below, sequenced in a study of blood T cell repertoires in COVID-19. Profiling relied on immunoSEQ multiplex PCR, and the TCRdb table lists in-frame clones only, not all of them. The sample holds about 40,000 clones, about four fifths seen once. Sequences were obtained from peripheral blood. Source of these receptors: a woman aged 55-69 years with acute or convalescent COVID-19.

The chain recombines TRBV7-2 with TRBJ1-2, with D possibly TRBD1 on 5 matching bases. V shed 10 bases and J shed 5 bases, with 14 bases lying between them. Germline assignment: CDR1 SGHTA and CDR2 FQGNSA. The CDR3 spans 12 residues. In DNA, the CDR3 is TGTGCCATTAGACAGTTTGCATATGGCTACACCTTC. This encodes CAIRQFAYGYTF.

This chain connects TRBV30 to TRBJ1-1; D gene uncertain. CDR1 and CDR2 from the germline V gene are GTSNPN and SVGIG (reference sequence). The ends were cut back, 2 bases at V and 2 bases at J, with 6 bases in the middle. The length of the CDR3 is 12 residues. CDR3 amino acids: CAWSNGNTEAFF. The CDR3 DNA follows: TGTGCCTGGAGTAATGGCAACACTGAAGCTTTCTTT. The entire variable domain, with the rest obtained from reference TRBV30 and TRBJ1-1, is as follows: SQTIHQWPATLVQPVGSPLSLECTVEGTSNPNLYWYRQAAGRGLQLLFYSVGIGQISSEVPQNLSASRPQDRQFILSSKKLLLSDSGFYLCAWSNGNTEAFFGQGTRLTVV.

This rearrangement joins TRBV7-2 to TRBJ2-7; 8 bases are shared with TRBD2. The CDR3 extends over 15 amino acids. The germline V gene encodes CDR1 SGHTA and CDR2 FQGNSA. V trimming: 1 base; J trimming: 3 bases; junction bases outside the gene matches: 5. Here the CDR3 DNA reads TGTGCCAGCAGCTTAGAAGCGGGAGCTTACTACGAGCAGTACTTC. Translation: CASSLEAGAYYEQYF.

The chain has TRBV5-1 and TRBJ1-4, with TRBD1 identical over 7 bases. The CDR3 totals 15 residues. The germline gives CDR1 SGHRS, CDR2 YFSETQ. V lost 0 bases to trimming and J lost 7 bases; unmatched junction nucleotides: 6. Here the CDR3 reads CASSLAVAGGEKLFF. Written as DNA, the CDR3 is TGCGCCAGCAGCTTGGCCGTGGCAGGGGGTGAAAAACTGTTTTTT.

J is TRBJ1-4 and V is TRBV19; weak D call: TRBD1 (5 bases). Germline assignment: CDR1 LNHDA and CDR2 SQIVND (reference sequence). The V gene lost 8 bases and the J gene lost 0 bases, with 10 bases spanning the gap. The CDR3 is made up of 14 amino acids. The CDR3 coding sequence is TGTGCCAGTCAACGGGGGGCAACTAATGAAAAACTGTTTTTT. Translating gives CASQRGATNEKLFF.